Shown below are 7 T cell receptor beta chains from a single sample sequenced in a study of blood T cell repertoires in COVID-19. Using immunoSEQ multiplex PCR, the repertoire was profiled, and TCRdb retains in-frame clones only, with some absent. The data contain 230,000 or so clones, more than 65% of them seen just once; the ten biggest clones take up roughly 3.1%. Specimen: PBMCs or T cells enriched from blood (not recorded which). The receptors come from a man over 45 who had recovered from COVID-19.

The gene calls are TRBV18 and TRBJ1-1; D gene uncertain. Germline CDR1 is KGHSH and CDR2 is LQKENI. Between the trimmed V and J ends, which lost 3 bases and 6 bases, there was a span of 14 bases. The CDR3 is made up of 14 amino acids. CDR3 DNA sequence: TGTGCCAGCTCACCTAAGGAGGGTTTAGCTGAAGCTTTCTTT. The encoded protein is CASSPKEGLAEAFF. Supplemented by reference TRBV18 and TRBJ1-1, the full variable domain reads NAGVMQNPRHLVRRRGQEARLRCSPMKGHSHVYWYRQLPEEGLKFMVYLQKENIIDESGMPKERFSAEFPKEGPSILRIQQVVRGDSAAYFCASSPKEGLAEAFFGQGTRLTVV.

The gene calls are TRBV19 and TRBJ1-5, with D maybe TRBD1 (6 bases). CDR1 is LNHDA, CDR2 SQIVND, per germline (reference sequence). V gave up 8 bases and J gave up 0 bases, with 17 bases separating them. The CDR3 is 16 residues long. The CDR3: CASGAFGQNSNQPQHF. The CDR3 nucleotides read TGTGCCAGTGGGGCTTTTGGACAGAATAGCAATCAGCCCCAGCATTTT.

V and J are TRBV19 and TRBJ2-5; 10 nucleotides agree with TRBD1. The length of the CDR3 is 13 residues. Unmatched junction bases numbered 5, after V lost 9 bases and J lost 4 bases. Germline values: CDR1 LNHDA, CDR2 SQIVND (reference sequence). The DNA of the CDR3 is TGTGCCAGCCAGAGACAGGGGGCAGAGACCCAGTACTTC. Translating gives CASQRQGAETQYF.

V usage is TRBV23-1 and J usage is TRBJ1-1; maybe TRBD1 (5 bases). TRBV23-1 is classed as an ORF, of uncertain function. V was cut by 7 bases and J by 2 bases, with 23 bases left in between. This CDR3 is built from 17 residues. CDR3 DNA: TGCGCCAGCACAACAAAGAGGGGAGGGGAACTAAACACTGAAGCTTTCTTT. Its protein product is CASTTKRGGELNTEAFF.

This clone was picked up a small number of times. The chain links TRBV5-5 to TRBJ1-2, with TRBD1 matching over 12 bases. CDR3 length: 14 residues. Trimming at V came to 4 bases and at J to 7 bases, leaving 5 bases not matched to a gene. Germline CDR1 and CDR2: SGHKS and YYEKEE (reference sequence). CDR3 protein: CASSPGTGGFGYTF. CDR3 nucleotide sequence: TGTGCCAGCAGCCCCGGGACAGGGGGCTTTGGCTACACCTTC.

The chain employs TRBV6-5 and TRBJ2-7; possible D gene TRBD2, 6 bases. This CDR3 spans 13 amino acids. Trimming removed 5 bases at V and 2 bases at J, with 10 bases between. The germline V gene has CDR1 MNHEY and CDR2 SVGAGI. For the CDR3, the DNA is TGTGCCAGCAGTAAGGAGGGCGCCTACGAGCAGTACTTC. Protein: CASSKEGAYEQYF.

The chain links TRBV11-2 to TRBJ2-4; D call uncertain. The germline V gene encodes CDR1 SGHAT and CDR2 FQNNGV. Trimming cost V 8 bases and J 1 base, with 9 bases left between them. The CDR3 covers 13 residues. The CDR3 DNA follows: TGTGCCAGCGCGAAGGAGGCCAAAAACATTCAGTACTTC. This encodes CASAKEAKNIQYF.